This T cell receptor beta chain is from a study of low-dose radiotherapy and immunotherapy resistance in tumors. Study-level information: The fractionation for Cohort 1 was 0.5 Gy per fraction every 2 weeks, totaling 6.5 Gy. Every two weeks, the protocol called for intravenous cyclophosphamide at 200 mg/m2. It was given one day before each radiation and immunotherapy administration.

The CDR3 totals 14 residues. Germline V gene data show CDR1 as SNHLY and CDR2 as FYNNEI. V shed 8 bases and J shed 2 bases, with 16 bases lying between them. Time point specified: after trial treatment. Documented treatment: LDRT plus nivolumab, ipilimumab, low-dose cyclophosphamide and aspirin (RACIN trial). There are many counts of this clonotype. TRAV- and TRBV-specific primers, spanning alpha and beta chains, primed first-strand cDNA. Amplification of TCRs used a constant-region primer and V-primer adapter for around 18 PCR cycles. TCRdb re-derived calls from the reads in MiXCR, one entry per CDR3 protein. This repertoire shows just over 90,000 distinct CDR3 sequences, 20% to 25% found once; its top ten account for 13%.

The source of this sequence is a female donor with ovarian cancer. The material sequenced was PBMCs, taken after low-dose radiotherapy plus immunotherapy. The chain combines TRBV2 with TRBJ2-7; D is unclear. CDR3 nucleotides: TGTGCCAGCTGTTACCTACTTTCCGCCTACGAGCAGTACTTC. It specifies CASCYLLSAYEQYF.